Below, 6 T cell receptor beta chains from the same sample are listed, as sequenced in a study of shared clonotypes between healthy human individuals (dated by TCRdb to the early 2020s). The library was built by means of the immunoSEQ multiplex PCR assay. TCRdb limited this immuneACCESS table to in-frame rearrangements with V and J called. A share of clones is missing; checked studies link under half to unresolved V genes, and the rest is unexplained. The sample records around 2.1 million clones, approximately 94% of which are singletons. Roughly 1.8% of the sample goes to the ten largest clones. CD8 naive samples were obtained by positive selection for CCR7 among CD45RO-negative cells, yielding a CD45RA+CCR7+ population from which TemRA cells were excluded. The source material was naive CD8+ T cells from PBMCs. The cell subset or site label corresponds to: CD45RA+CCR7+. These receptors came from a man aged 18 to 30 in good health. Some clones in this sample may be carry-over from other donors' samples.

CDR3 sequence reads: CASSDRVGMNTEAFF. The DNA of the CDR3 is TGTGCCAGCAGCGACAGGGTCGGTATGAACACTGAAGCTTTCTTT. The chain is built from TRBV27 and TRBJ1-1; 7 bases are shared with TRBD1. V was pared by 6 bases and J by 0 bases, with 7 bases of the junction left unmatched. Per germline, CDR1 MNHEY and CDR2 SMNVEV (reference sequence). The CDR3 is 15 residues long.

The chain uses TRBV6-5 and TRBJ2-1; 7 bases agree with TRBD2. The CDR3 runs 13 residues. The junction had 5 bases not matched to a gene; V was cut back by 3 bases and J by 9 bases. Germline assignment: CDR1 MNHEY and CDR2 SVGAGI. The CDR3 DNA reads as TGTGCCAGCAGTTATAGAGCGGGACTTGAGCAGTTCTTC. Translated, it gives CASSYRAGLEQFF.

This chain connects TRBV6-5 to TRBJ1-1; perhaps TRBD1 as D (5 bases). This CDR3 region has 13 residues. Looked up from germline, CDR1 is MNHEY and CDR2 is SVGAGI. Trimming removed 6 bases at V and 6 bases at J, with 14 bases between. DNA for the CDR3: TGTGCCAGCAGGCTCCAGCAGGGCGCTGAAGCTTTCTTT. Amino acid sequence: CASRLQQGAEAFF.

The V and J genes are TRBV9 and TRBJ2-5, with 9 bases lining up with TRBD1. The CDR3 is 15 residues long. The V gene's germline CDR1 is SGDLS and CDR2 YYNGEE. The ends lost 4 bases at V and 2 bases at J; junction bases unmatched: 6. CDR3 sequence reads: CASSLGTGLQETQYF. For the CDR3, the DNA is TGTGCCAGCAGCCTTGGGACAGGGCTACAAGAGACCCAGTACTTC.

The gene calls are TRBV13 and TRBJ2-1; D is undetermined. This CDR3 has 12 amino acids. Between the trimmed V and J ends, which lost 5 bases and 6 bases, there was a span of 8 bases. Germline CDR1 reads PRHDT; CDR2 reads FYEKMQ (reference sequence). The CDR3 loop reads CASSLKFNEQFF. In DNA, the CDR3 is TGTGCCAGCAGCCTTAAGTTCAATGAGCAGTTCTTC.

The J gene is TRBJ2-7, the V gene TRBV4-1; 9 bases agree with TRBD1. Germline-derived CDR1 and CDR2 are MGHRA and YSYEKL. CDR3 length equals 16 residues. The V segment lost 4 bases and the J segment 0 bases; nucleotides outside the gene matches: 7. The CDR3 DNA is TGCGCCAGCAGCCGATCTAGGACAGGGGCCTCCTACGAGCAGTACTTC. It specifies CASSRSRTGASYEQYF.